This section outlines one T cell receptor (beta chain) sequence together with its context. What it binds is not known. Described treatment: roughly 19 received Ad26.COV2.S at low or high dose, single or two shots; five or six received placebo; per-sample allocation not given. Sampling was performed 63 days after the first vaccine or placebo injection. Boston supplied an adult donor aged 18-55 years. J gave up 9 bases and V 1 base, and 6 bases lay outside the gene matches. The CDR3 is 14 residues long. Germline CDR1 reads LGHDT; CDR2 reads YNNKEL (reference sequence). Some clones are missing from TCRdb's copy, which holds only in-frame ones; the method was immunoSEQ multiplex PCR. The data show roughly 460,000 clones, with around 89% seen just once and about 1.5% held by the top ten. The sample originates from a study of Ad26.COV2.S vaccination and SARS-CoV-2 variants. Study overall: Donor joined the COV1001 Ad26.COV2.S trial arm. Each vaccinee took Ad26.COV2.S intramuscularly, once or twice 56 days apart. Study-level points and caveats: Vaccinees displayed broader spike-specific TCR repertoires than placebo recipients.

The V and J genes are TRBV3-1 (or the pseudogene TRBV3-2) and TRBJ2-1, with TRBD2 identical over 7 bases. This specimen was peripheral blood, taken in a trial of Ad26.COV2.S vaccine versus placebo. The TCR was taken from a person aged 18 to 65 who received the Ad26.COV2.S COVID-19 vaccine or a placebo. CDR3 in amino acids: CASSQGEGRGEQFF. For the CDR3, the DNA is TGTGCCAGCAGCCAAGGGGAGGGCCGGGGTGAGCAGTTCTTC.